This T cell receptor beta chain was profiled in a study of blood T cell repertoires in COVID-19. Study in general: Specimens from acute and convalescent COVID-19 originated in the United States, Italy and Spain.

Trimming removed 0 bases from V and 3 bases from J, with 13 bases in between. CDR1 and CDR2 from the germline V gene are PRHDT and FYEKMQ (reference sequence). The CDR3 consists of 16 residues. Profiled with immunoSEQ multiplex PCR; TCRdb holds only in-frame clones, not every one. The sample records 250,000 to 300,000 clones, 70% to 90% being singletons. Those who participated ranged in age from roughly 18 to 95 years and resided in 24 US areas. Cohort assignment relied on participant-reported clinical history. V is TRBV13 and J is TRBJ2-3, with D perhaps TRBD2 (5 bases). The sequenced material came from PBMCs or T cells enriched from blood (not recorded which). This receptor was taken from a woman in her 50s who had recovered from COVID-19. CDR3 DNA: TGTGCCAGCAGCTTAGGTCGTCGCGGGTATACAGATACGCAGTATTTT. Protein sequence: CASSLGRRGYTDTQYF.